Sequencing of this T cell receptor beta chain was carried out in a study of blood T cell repertoires in COVID-19. Overall study context: From the United States, Italy and Spain came samples of acute and convalescent COVID-19. In each case, the material was cDNA or gDNA derived from T cells, B-cell-depleted T cells, or PBMCs.

As handled by the study authors: Estimation of nucleated cell counts relied on the amplification of reference gene primers. The repertoire was sequenced with immunoSEQ multiplex PCR; TCRdb's copy has only in-frame clones and lacks some. V and J calls and clone size are as listed in that table; D and trimming were resolved from the DNA. The data contain 90,000 or so clones, roughly 80% of them singletons. V shed 0 bases and J shed 4 bases, with 8 bases lying between them. The CDR3 runs to 14 residues. Germline assignment: CDR1 SGHRS and CDR2 YFSETQ. This chain connects TRBV5-1 to TRBJ1-3; tentatively, D is TRBD1 (5 bases). The sequence derives from a man older than 75 with active or convalescent COVID-19. Sequencing used peripheral blood. The CDR3 coding sequence is TGCGCCAGCAGCTTGGAGGGGTCCGGAAACACCATATATTTT. Its translation is CASSLEGSGNTIYF.